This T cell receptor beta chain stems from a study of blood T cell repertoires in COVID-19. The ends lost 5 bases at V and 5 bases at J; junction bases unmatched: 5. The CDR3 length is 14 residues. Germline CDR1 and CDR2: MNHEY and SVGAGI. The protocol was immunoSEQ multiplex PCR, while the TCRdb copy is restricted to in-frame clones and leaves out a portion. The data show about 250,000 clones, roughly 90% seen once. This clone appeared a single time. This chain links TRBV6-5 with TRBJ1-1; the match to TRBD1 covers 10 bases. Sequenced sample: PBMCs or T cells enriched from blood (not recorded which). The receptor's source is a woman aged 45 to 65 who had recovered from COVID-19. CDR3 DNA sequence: TGTGCCAGCAGTAATGGACAGGGGGGGACTGAAGCTTTCTTT. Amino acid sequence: CASSNGQGGTEAFF.